This T cell receptor beta chain was sequenced during a study of CD8 T cells in ankylosing spondylitis. Study conclusions and caveats: From matched ankylosing spondylitis synovial fluid, disease-linked clones were reportedly recovered at significantly enriched levels. A number of the motif variants had already been described in reactive arthritis synovial fluid and blood. It appeared that ankylosing spondylitis blood was characterized by a TCR beta motif of about eight highly homologous variants. Disease-associated clonotypes exhibited CD8+ identity and were relatively infrequent in peripheral blood.

Generation of TCR beta libraries employed quantitative 5'-RACE incorporating molecular barcodes. One entry per CDR3 protein, called by TCRdb with MiXCR from the 5' RACE reads. This table holds fewer than 550,000 distinct CDR3 sequences, about 5% found once. V lost 4 bases and J 5 bases, leaving 8 bases between the germline ends. The CDR3 spans 12 residues. Germline V gives CDR1 MNHEY, CDR2 SMNVEV (reference sequence). This clonotype was counted many times. Its antigen is currently unknown. Input material: blood, either unsorted or a sorted T cell fraction (not recorded which). The J gene is TRBJ1-1, the V gene TRBV27, with D possibly being TRBD1 (5 bases). The TCR comes from a male donor with ankylosing spondylitis. The CDR3 reads CASSSGATEAFF. CDR3 sequence (DNA): TGTGCCAGCAGTTCCGGGGCGACTGAAGCTTTCTTT.